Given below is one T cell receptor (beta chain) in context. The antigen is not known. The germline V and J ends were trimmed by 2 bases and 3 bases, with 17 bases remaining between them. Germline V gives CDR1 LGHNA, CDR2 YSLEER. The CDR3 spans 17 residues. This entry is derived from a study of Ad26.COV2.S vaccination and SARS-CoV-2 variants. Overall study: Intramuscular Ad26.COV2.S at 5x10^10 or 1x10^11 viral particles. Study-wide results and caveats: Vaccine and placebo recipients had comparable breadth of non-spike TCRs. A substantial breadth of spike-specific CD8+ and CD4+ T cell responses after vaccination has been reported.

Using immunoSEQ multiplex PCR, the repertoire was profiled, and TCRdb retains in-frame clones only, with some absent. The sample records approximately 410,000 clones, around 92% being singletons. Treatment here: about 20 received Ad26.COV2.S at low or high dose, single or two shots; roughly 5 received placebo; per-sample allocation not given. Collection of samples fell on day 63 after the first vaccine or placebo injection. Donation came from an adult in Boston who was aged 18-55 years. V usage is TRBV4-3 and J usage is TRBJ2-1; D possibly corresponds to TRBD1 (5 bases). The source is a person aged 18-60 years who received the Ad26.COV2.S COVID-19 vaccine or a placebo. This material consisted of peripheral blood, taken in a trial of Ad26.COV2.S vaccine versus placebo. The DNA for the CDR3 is TGCGCCAGCAGCCAATTTCCCCCCAGGGTAGACTACAATGAGCAGTTCTTC. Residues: CASSQFPPRVDYNEQFF.